This passage covers 17 T cell receptor beta chains from one sample sequenced in a study of OX40 agonist ivuxolimab in advanced cancers. Assay used: immunoSEQ multiplex PCR; TCRdb lists only in-frame clones, some missing. The sample records about 43,000 clones, 75% to 90% being singletons. The material sequenced was CD4+ or CD8+ T cells sorted from blood, taken in a trial of the OX40 agonist ivuxolimab. All receptors derive from an adult with an advanced solid tumor such as melanoma, head and neck, liver or kidney cancer.

The V and J genes are TRBV25-1 and TRBJ2-1; 9 nucleotides align to TRBD2. Germline loops: CDR1 MGHDK, CDR2 SYGVNS. Unmatched junction bases numbered 11, after V lost 6 bases and J lost 8 bases. The CDR3 is made up of 15 amino acids. The CDR3 DNA reads TGTGCCAGCAGCTTATGGGGTAGCGGGAGTGATGAGCAGTTCTTC. This encodes CASSLWGSGSDEQFF.

The chain uses TRBV15 and TRBJ2-5; TRBD1 aligns across 7 bases. V gave up 0 bases and J gave up 0 bases; unmatched junction bases: 1. This CDR3 spans 15 amino acids. Germline V gene data show CDR1 as LNHNV and CDR2 as YYDKDF (reference sequence). As DNA, the CDR3 is TGTGCCACCAGCAGAGAGGGACAGTACCAAGAGACCCAGTACTTC. Amino acid sequence: CATSREGQYQETQYF.

V is TRBV6-1 and J is TRBJ2-7, with D possibly called TRBD1 or TRBD2 (6 bases each). The CDR3 totals 14 residues. Looked up from germline, CDR1 is MNHNS and CDR2 is SASEGT. The V end was cut by 10 bases, the J end by 2 bases, with 18 bases between. The CDR3 is CATGGTQVTYEQYF. In DNA, the CDR3 is TGTGCCACCGGGGGCACCCAAGTTACCTACGAGCAGTACTTC.

Only a few counts were recorded for this clone. The V and J genes are TRBV5-4 and TRBJ2-2; TRBD2 matches at 10 bases. From germline, CDR1 is SGHNT and CDR2 YYREEE (reference sequence). CDR3 length equals 15 residues. J was trimmed by 3 bases and V by 4 bases; bases with no gene match: 3. The CDR3 bases are TGTGCCAGCAGCCTTAGCGGGGGGTACACCGGGGAGCTGTTTTTT. This translates into CASSLSGGYTGELFF.

In its sample, this clone was seen a few times. The chain links TRBV5-1 to TRBJ2-6; D gene ambiguous. CDR3 length equals 15 residues. The V and J ends lost 4 bases and 2 bases respectively, with 10 bases between them. CDR1 SGHRS and CDR2 YFSETQ come from the germline V gene. Here the CDR3 reads CASSATVPGANVLTF. Written as DNA, the CDR3 is TGCGCCAGCAGCGCCACGGTCCCTGGGGCCAACGTCCTGACTTTC.

V is TRBV30 and J is TRBJ2-2; D is perhaps TRBD1 or TRBD2 (5 bases each). The CDR3 spans 12 residues. Germline V gene data show CDR1 as GTSNPN and CDR2 as SVGIG (reference sequence). This CDR3 is CGGPVNTGELFF. The CDR3 DNA is TGTGGGGGACCCGTGAACACCGGGGAGCTGTTTTTT.

The CDR3 DNA reads TGTGCCAGCAGCCCAACCCTAGGTGGCTATGGCTACACCTTC. It is translated as CASSPTLGGYGYTF. The rearrangement uses TRBV7-3 and TRBJ1-2; no definite D call. Germline CDR1 and CDR2: SGHTA and FQGTGA. With 5 bases removed from V and 4 bases from J, the gap between germline ends came to 14 bases. The CDR3 contains 14 residues.

The J gene is TRBJ1-1, the V gene TRBV28; 9 bases agree with TRBD1. Germline CDR1 MDHEN, CDR2 SYDVKM. The CDR3 is 16 residues long. The V segment lost 6 bases and the J segment 0 bases; nucleotides outside the gene matches: 8. The DNA of the CDR3 is TGTGCCAGCAGGGGGGGGACAGGGCAGATGAACACTGAAGCTTTCTTT. It is translated as CASRGGTGQMNTEAFF.

This clone was picked up one time. The chain recombines TRBV5-4 with TRBJ2-2; TRBD2 matches 13 bases. The CDR3 length is 16 residues. Per the germline V gene, CDR1 is SGHNT and CDR2 is YYREEE (reference sequence). V trimming: 4 bases; J trimming: 5 bases; junction bases outside the gene matches: 5. CDR3 coding DNA: TGTGCCAGCAGCCTCACTAGCGGGGGGGTAACCGGGGAGCTGTTTTTT. It specifies CASSLTSGGVTGELFF. The whole variable domain, filled in from reference TRBV5-4 and TRBJ2-2, reads ETGVTQSPTHLIKTRGQQVTLRCSSQSGHNTVSWYQQALGQGPQFIFQYYREEENGRGNFPPRFSGLQFPNYSSELNVNALELDDSALYLCASSLTSGGVTGELFFGEGSRLTVL.

The J gene is TRBJ1-5, the V gene TRBV5-1; TRBD1 matches at 9 bases. Germline V gene lookup returns CDR1 SGHRS and CDR2 YFSETQ. Trimming took 2 bases from V and 7 from J; bases not matched to a gene: 7. This CDR3 has 15 amino acids. For the CDR3, the DNA is TGCGCCAGCAGCTTAGGGACAGGGAGGGACCAGCCCCAGCATTTT. Its protein product is CASSLGTGRDQPQHF.

This chain joins TRBV15 and TRBJ2-7; 9 bases fit TRBD1. The germline gives CDR1 LNHNV, CDR2 YYDKDF (reference sequence). The CDR3 is made up of 18 amino acids. V gave up 5 bases and J gave up 0 bases; unmatched junction bases: 14. The CDR3 here is CATSGYPGQGLGSYEQYF. DNA for the CDR3: TGTGCCACCAGCGGATACCCGGGACAGGGTTTGGGCTCCTACGAGCAGTACTTC.

V gene TRBV6-1 combines with J gene TRBJ2-5; unclear D gene. The CDR3 is 14 residues long. Deletions cut 7 bases from V and 2 bases from J, with 14 bases between. Germline assignment: CDR1 MNHNS and CDR2 SASEGT. The DNA of the CDR3 is TGTGCCAGCACCCGGGCGAGTACTCAAGAGACCCAGTACTTC. Translation gives CASTRASTQETQYF.

The chain combines TRBV29-1 with TRBJ2-3; 7 bases are shared with TRBD1. The CDR3 extends over 13 amino acids. Trimming cost V 8 bases and J 2 bases; bases outside gene matches: 7. The germline V gene encodes CDR1 SQVTM and CDR2 ANQGSEA. CDR3 loop: CSLRDSPTDTQYF. The CDR3 DNA follows: TGCAGCCTTAGGGACAGTCCCACAGATACGCAGTATTTT.

This chain links TRBV18 with TRBJ2-7, with 11 bases matching TRBD2. Losses at the gene ends were 3 bases for V and 4 bases for J; bases not matched to a gene: 5. The germline V gene encodes CDR1 KGHSH and CDR2 LQKENI. This CDR3 is 15 amino acids long. CDR3 DNA sequence: TGTGCCAGCTCACCTCAGGGGACTAGCGGATACGAGCAGTACTTC. As protein: CASSPQGTSGYEQYF.

The CDR3 DNA reads TGTGCCAGCAGCCCCCCAGGCCCATTGGCCCTCTACAATGAGCAGTTCTTC. Translating gives CASSPPGPLALYNEQFF. V and J are TRBV14 and TRBJ2-1; no reliable D call. This CDR3 has 17 amino acids. Trimming cost V 4 bases and J 3 bases, with 19 bases left between them. Per the germline V gene, CDR1 is SGHDN and CDR2 is FVKESK.

This sequence joins TRBV7-8 and TRBJ2-5; D not certain. The CDR3 loop spans 14 amino acids. Trimming stripped 4 bases from V and 1 base from J, with 10 bases between. CDR1 is SGHVS and CDR2 is FQNEAQ in the germline V gene. The CDR3 reads CASSSIGPQETQYF. CDR3 nucleotides: TGTGCCAGCAGCTCAATTGGGCCCCAAGAGACCCAGTACTTC.

This clone appeared a few times. The J gene is TRBJ1-1, the V gene TRBV18; D ambiguous. With 6 bases removed from V and 4 bases from J, the gap between germline ends came to 15 bases. This CDR3 contains 14 residues. The germline V gene has CDR1 KGHSH and CDR2 LQKENI. DNA of the CDR3: TGTGCCAGCTCCCCCGACACGACGGGCACTGAAGCTTTCTTT. Amino acids: CASSPDTTGTEAFF.